This TCR beta chain came from a study of T cell responses to AZD1222 COVID-19 vaccine. Here immunoSEQ multiplex PCR was the method, and the copy in TCRdb shows in-frame clones only, minus some. The sample holds roughly 24,000 clones, 88% seen once. The CDR3 length is 15 residues. From germline, CDR1 is SEHNR and CDR2 FQNEAQ (reference sequence). V was pared by 1 base and J by 7 bases, with 13 bases between. The rearrangement joins TRBV7-9 to TRBJ2-2; possible D gene TRBD2, 6 bases. The sample in question was peripheral blood, obtained 28 days after the second AZD1222 dose. The receptor's source is an adult who received the AZD1222 COVID-19 vaccine. For the CDR3, the DNA is TGTGCCAGCAGCTTAGATAGCGGCTTTAGCGGGGAGCTGTTTTTT. Amino acids: CASSLDSGFSGELFF.